This is a list of T cell receptor beta chains from one sample in a study of neurological immune-mediated disorders. TCRdb reanalysed the 5' RACE reads using MiXCR and keeps one entry per CDR3 protein. The table shows approximately 4,800 distinct CDR3 sequences, with roughly a quarter occurring only once. The specimen sequenced was CD8+ T cells from blood. The receptors shown here come from a woman aged 55-75 years with HTLV-1-associated myelopathy (HAM/TSP). Each CDR3 is given with its conserved first and last residue. Each record gives: J gene, CDR3 length, clone size, D gene, V gene, CDR3 protein, CDR3 DNA. D genes are given only for firm matches. Clone size is shown for a subset of rows, as once, few, many or a class of expanded clone.

>TRBJ2-3|11|medium-sized|NA|TRBV24-1
CATGSLDTQYF
TGTGCCACCGGGTCACTTGATACGCAGTATTTT
>TRBJ2-2|15|many|TRBD1|TRBV11-3
CASSSHRGTTGELFF
TGTGCCAGCAGCTCCCACAGGGGAACGACCGGGGAGCTGTTTTTT
>TRBJ2-3|14|medium-sized|NA|TRBV20-1
CSVSRLRSTDTQYF
TGCAGTGTCTCTCGGTTGCGGAGCACAGATACGCAGTATTTT
>TRBJ1-5|15|many|TRBD1|TRBV7-9
CASSSVVDRAQPQHF
TGTGCCAGCAGCTCAGTGGTGGACAGGGCCCAGCCCCAGCATTTT
>TRBJ2-2|16|medium-sized|NA|TRBV9
CASSGTGTPNTGELFF
TGTGCCAGCAGCGGGACCGGGACACCGAACACCGGGGAGCTGTTTTTT
>TRBJ1-1|15|medium-sized|NA|TRBV4-3
CASSQDQGPGFGAFF
TGCGCCAGCAGCCAAGATCAGGGCCCCGGGTTTGGGGCTTTCTTT
>TRBJ2-7|14|NA|NA|TRBV28
CASNSGGGVYEQYF
TGTGCCAGCAATTCAGGGGGAGGGGTCTACGAGCAGTACTTC
>TRBJ2-3|14|NA|NA|TRBV20-1
CSAREPGPTDTQYF
TGCAGTGCTAGAGAGCCGGGACCCACAGATACGCAGTATTTT
>TRBJ2-7|11|many|NA|TRBV19
CASSNTYEQYF
TGTGCCAGTAGTAACACCTACGAGCAGTACTTC
>TRBJ2-1|14|many|NA|TRBV12-3/TRBV12-4
CASSFGHTYNEQFF
TGTGCCAGCAGTTTTGGACATACCTACAATGAGCAGTTCTTC
>TRBJ2-1|13|few|TRBD1|TRBV16
CASSRGPYNEQFF
TGTGCCAGCAGCAGGGGGCCCTACAATGAGCAGTTCTTC
>TRBJ2-7|17|many|TRBD2|TRBV5-5
CASSHDSGTIDYYEQYF
TGTGCCAGCAGCCATGACTCCGGGACTATTGATTACTACGAGCAGTACTTC
>TRBJ2-6|16|large|TRBD2|TRBV7-9
CASSQTGGTGANVLTF
TGTGCCAGCAGCCAGACGGGGGGAACTGGGGCCAACGTCCTGACTTTC
>TRBJ2-7|14|NA|NA|TRBV20-1
CSAVRLGGPYEQYF
TGCAGTGCTGTCCGGTTGGGGGGCCCCTACGAGCAGTACTTC
>TRBJ2-7|14|NA|NA|TRBV27
CAIRSSDISYEQYF
TGTGCCATCAGGAGTTCCGACATCTCCTACGAGCAGTACTTC
>TRBJ2-1|14|medium-sized|NA|TRBV18
CASSLTGYYNEQFF
TGTGCCAGCTCACTAACAGGGTATTACAATGAGCAGTTCTTC
>TRBJ2-7|15|medium-sized|TRBD2|TRBV3-1
CASSHGAGGTYEQYF
TGTGCCAGCAGCCACGGTGCGGGGGGCACGTACGAGCAGTACTTC
>TRBJ1-1|17|medium-sized|NA|TRBV15
CATSRDWAAVLNTEAFF
TGTGCCACCAGCAGAGATTGGGCGGCCGTATTGAACACTGAAGCTTTCTTT
>TRBJ2-1|15|few|TRBD1|TRBV29-1
CSVLTGESSYNEQFF
TGCAGCGTCCTGACAGGGGAGAGCTCCTACAATGAGCAGTTCTTC
>TRBJ1-1|16|medium-sized|NA|TRBV14
CASSQEARAMNTEAFF
TGTGCCAGCAGCCAAGAAGCCAGAGCCATGAACACTGAAGCTTTCTTT
>TRBJ2-7|14|NA|NA|TRBV7-2
CASSVEGLLYEQYF
TGTGCCAGCAGCGTCGAGGGACTCCTCTACGAGCAGTACTTC
>TRBJ2-3|14|many|NA|TRBV24-1
CATALGRSTDTQYF
TGTGCCACCGCATTGGGCAGAAGCACAGATACGCAGTATTTT
>TRBJ1-1|10|many|NA|TRBV29-1
CSVGMGEAFF
TGCAGCGTTGGAATGGGCGAAGCTTTCTTT
>TRBJ2-1|12|few|NA|TRBV5-1
CASIWAYNEQFF
TGCGCCAGCATCTGGGCCTACAATGAGCAGTTCTTC
>TRBJ2-3|16|medium-sized|TRBD1|TRBV24-1
CATSDLHQGVLDTQYF
TGTGCCACCAGTGATTTGCACCAGGGGGTTTTAGATACGCAGTATTTT
>TRBJ1-2|16|few|NA|TRBV9
CASSASGGSGDYGYTF
TGTGCCAGCAGTGCTTCTGGGGGGAGTGGGGACTATGGCTACACCTTC
>TRBJ2-7|14|many|TRBD2|TRBV6-2/TRBV6-3
CASNGLAGVYEQYF
TGTGCCAGCAATGGACTAGCGGGGGTCTACGAGCAGTACTTC
>TRBJ1-1|14|NA|NA|TRBV5-1
CASSFLQLNTEAFF
TGCGCCAGCAGCTTTCTACAGCTGAACACTGAAGCTTTCTTT
>TRBJ2-5|14|NA|TRBD1|TRBV3-1
CASSRGQVQDTQYF
TGTGCCAGCAGCCGAGGACAGGTCCAAGATACGCAGTACTTC
>TRBJ2-5|11|NA|TRBD2|TRBV30
CAWEREETQYF
TGTGCCTGGGAGCGGGAGGAGACCCAGTACTTC
>TRBJ1-5|15|NA|TRBD1|TRBV6-2/TRBV6-3
CASSYGRGLNQTHHF
TGTGCCAGCAGTTACGGCAGGGGGCTCAATCAGACCCATCATTTT
>TRBJ2-1|12|NA|NA|TRBV5-4
CASSLGTNEQFF
TGTGCCAGCAGCTTAGGGACCAATGAGCAGTTCTTC
>TRBJ2-3|16|many|TRBD1|TRBV12-3/TRBV12-4
CASSRGRGRVTDTQYF
TGTGCCAGCAGTCGAGGCAGGGGGCGCGTCACAGATACGCAGTATTTT
>TRBJ2-3|12|many|NA|TRBV7-2
CASSLGADTQYF
TGTGCCAGCAGCTTAGGGGCAGATACGCAGTATTTT
>TRBJ2-2|14|medium-sized|NA|TRBV6-5
CASSYGWTTGELFF
TGTGCCAGCAGTTATGGGTGGACCACCGGGGAGCTGTTTTTT
>TRBJ2-6|14|NA|NA|TRBV6-1
CASIESGEANVLTF
TGTGCCAGCATTGAATCGGGGGAGGCCAACGTCCTGACTTTC
>TRBJ2-7|11|many|NA|TRBV24-1
CATSDGYEQYF
TGTGCCACCAGTGACGGCTACGAGCAGTACTTC
>TRBJ2-1|14|medium-sized|TRBD1|TRBV5-1
CASSWTGSYNEQFF
TGCGCCAGCAGCTGGACAGGCTCCTACAATGAGCAGTTCTTC
>TRBJ2-3|13|NA|NA|TRBV7-3
CASSSSSTDTQYF
TGTGCCAGCAGCTCATCCTCCACAGATACGCAGTATTTT
>TRBJ2-5|18|many|TRBD2|TRBV28
CASSSIGTSGGPWETQYF
TGTGCCAGCAGTTCTATAGGGACTAGCGGGGGGCCATGGGAGACCCAGTACTTC
>TRBJ1-2|14|many|TRBD1|TRBV20-1
CSARTDRADYGYTF
TGCAGTGCTAGAACCGACAGGGCGGACTATGGCTACACCTTC
>TRBJ1-1|15|many|NA|TRBV3-1
CASSRETVPLLEAFF
TGTGCCAGCAGCCGGGAGACAGTACCTCTCCTAGAAGCTTTCTTT
>TRBJ1-1|14|many|TRBD1|TRBV29-1
CSVGGTGMNTEAFF
TGCAGCGTTGGAGGGACAGGAATGAACACTGAAGCTTTCTTT
>TRBJ2-7|16|NA|NA|TRBV20-1
CSTGPTSWTATYEQYF
TGCAGTACTGGACCCACTAGTTGGACAGCAACCTACGAGCAGTACTTC
>TRBJ2-1|17|NA|TRBD2|TRBV7-8
CASSERLAWGAYNEQFF
TGTGCCAGCAGCGAAAGACTAGCGTGGGGCGCCTACAATGAGCAGTTCTTC
>TRBJ1-4|14|medium-sized|NA|TRBV20-1
CSARIQGYSEKLFF
TGCAGTGCTAGGATCCAGGGGTATAGTGAAAAACTGTTTTTT
>TRBJ1-2|16|NA|TRBD1|TRBV6-5
CASSYFRGGFSYGYTF
TGTGCCAGCAGTTACTTCAGGGGGGGATTTAGCTATGGCTACACCTTC
>TRBJ1-5|13|NA|NA|TRBV20-1
CSALRQLNQPQHF
TGCAGTGCTCTTCGACAGCTCAATCAGCCCCAGCATTTT
>TRBJ2-7|14|NA|TRBD2|TRBV9
CASSVGGVDYEQYF
TGTGCCAGCAGCGTGGGGGGGGTCGACTACGAGCAGTACTTC
>TRBJ2-1|14|few|NA|TRBV18
CASSATGYYNEQFF
TGTGCCAGCTCAGCGACAGGATACTACAATGAGCAGTTCTTC
>TRBJ2-3|16|many|TRBD2|TRBV4-3
CASSQEPAGKPDTQYF
TGCGCCAGCAGCCAAGAACCAGCGGGGAAACCAGATACGCAGTATTTT
>TRBJ1-2|12|many|NA|TRBV29-1
CSVGITEHGYTF
TGCAGCGTTGGGATCACGGAGCATGGCTACACCTTC
>TRBJ2-6|16|medium-sized|TRBD1|TRBV7-2
CASSPRQGTGANVLTF
TGTGCCAGCAGCCCACGACAGGGGACGGGGGCCAACGTCCTGACTTTC